The 9 T cell receptor beta chains listed next were all sequenced from one sample in a study of T cells in localized non-small cell lung cancer. Repertoires were generated with immunoSEQ multiplex PCR, while TCRdb's copy carries only in-frame clones and drops some. The sample has about 82,000 clones, about 78% seen once; the top ten hold about a fifth. Sequences were derived from PBMCs, sampled before any cancer treatment. The receptors come from a man aged 35-75 years with stage II squamous cell lung carcinoma.

This chain connects TRBV6-1 to TRBJ2-1; tentative D call: TRBD2 (5 bases). Trimming removed 8 bases from V and 9 bases from J, with 11 bases in between. Germline V CDR1 and CDR2: MNHNS, SASEGT. The CDR3 is 11 residues long. The CDR3 reads CASGLGAEQFF. The CDR3 DNA follows: TGTGCCAGCGGATTGGGAGCTGAGCAGTTCTTC.

The rearrangement joins TRBV19 to TRBJ1-1; D gene ambiguous. V was pared by 3 bases and J by 0 bases, with 5 bases between. CDR1 and CDR2 (germline): LNHDA, SQIVND (reference sequence). The CDR3 is made up of 13 amino acids. The CDR3 DNA is TGTGCCAGTAGTATCCGGGTGAACACTGAAGCTTTCTTT. Protein: CASSIRVNTEAFF.

This clone appeared a few times. The chain carries TRBV9 and TRBJ2-3; 9 bases line up with TRBD2. The CDR3 spans 14 residues. The germline CDR1 and CDR2 sequences are SGDLS and YYNGEE. Trimming removed 3 bases from V and 9 bases from J; junction bases left unmatched: 8. CDR3 loop: CASSASGEGGTQYF. CDR3 nucleotide sequence: TGTGCCAGCAGCGCTAGCGGGGAAGGGGGGACGCAGTATTTT. The variable domain in full, completed from reference TRBV9 and TRBJ2-3, reads DSGVTQTPKHLITATGQRVTLRCSPRSGDLSVYWYQQSLDQGLQFLIQYYNGEERAKGNILERFSAQQFPDLHSELNLSSLELGDSALYFCASSASGEGGTQYFGPGTRLTVL.

V gene TRBV4-1 combines with J gene TRBJ1-2, with D perhaps matching TRBD1 (5 bases). Trimming cost V 1 base and J 3 bases, with 12 bases left between them. CDR1 is MGHRA, CDR2 YSYEKL, per germline. This CDR3 spans 15 amino acids. Written as DNA, the CDR3 is TGCGCCAGCAGCCAAGCCCCGGGAGGGGACTATGGCTACACCTTC. It codes for CASSQAPGGDYGYTF.

This clone was seen just once. The chain links TRBV19 to TRBJ1-5, with D maybe TRBD1 (5 bases). The CDR3 spans 15 residues. Per the germline V gene, CDR1 is LNHDA and CDR2 is SQIVND (reference sequence). V shed 0 bases and J shed 10 bases, with 16 bases lying between them. In nucleotides, the CDR3 is TGTGCCAGTAGTATAGATACGCTACAGGTCGCCCCCCAGCATTTT. It encodes CASSIDTLQVAPQHF.

The chain combines TRBV11-3 with TRBJ2-5; 8 nucleotides align to TRBD2. The germline V gene encodes CDR1 SGHNT and CDR2 YENEEA. The CDR3 consists of 16 residues. The V and J ends lost 1 base and 4 bases, in that order; junction bases with no gene match: 8. The CDR3 is CASSLGAAGEGETQYF. As DNA, the CDR3 is TGTGCCAGCAGCTTAGGGGCAGCGGGAGAGGGAGAGACCCAGTACTTC.

The chain recombines TRBV6-5 with TRBJ2-1; 14 bases agree with TRBD2. This CDR3 spans 14 amino acids. Unmatched junction bases numbered 1, after V lost 2 bases and J lost 10 bases. Per germline, CDR1 MNHEY and CDR2 SVGAGI. The CDR3 spells CASSYGLAGGEQFF. For the CDR3, the DNA is TGTGCCAGCAGTTACGGACTAGCGGGAGGCGAGCAGTTCTTC.

As concerns this clone: The sample holds other DNA sequences that translate to the same CDR3. V gene TRBV9 combines with J gene TRBJ1-2; tentatively, D is TRBD1 (5 bases). The V gene lost 0 bases and the J gene lost 5 bases, with 8 bases spanning the gap. Germline values: CDR1 SGDLS, CDR2 YYNGEE. The CDR3 runs to 13 residues. The CDR3 spells CASSVGGGYGYTF. In DNA, the CDR3 is TGTGCCAGCAGCGTAGGGGGCGGGTATGGCTACACCTTC.

The chain employs TRBV7-3 and TRBJ2-2, with 7 bases lining up with TRBD1. Trimming cost V 5 bases and J 7 bases; bases outside gene matches: 4. Germline lookup yields CDR1 SGHTA and CDR2 FQGTGA. This CDR3 contains 13 residues. Here the CDR3 DNA reads TGTGCCAGCAGCGAGGGGGCTGGCGGGGAGCTGTTTTTT. Its protein is CASSEGAGGELFF. The whole variable domain, filled in from reference TRBV7-3 and TRBJ2-2, reads GAGVSQTPSNKVTEKGKYVELRCDPISGHTALYWYRQSLGQGPEFLIYFQGTGAADDSGLPNDRFFAVRPEGSVSTLKIQRTERGDSAVYLCASSEGAGGELFFGEGSRLTVL.